This paragraph reports one TCR beta chain. In its sample, this clonotype was seen many times. Its binding antigen is unknown. No qualities accompany the bases; no much larger clone lies one base away. The time point label here, explained by the study, means: before trial treatment. The donors took part in RACIN, a single-arm, phase I, dose-escalation trial that combined nivolumab, ipilimumab, aspirin, low-dose cyclophosphamide and low-dose radiotherapy. Patients with advanced, TIL-negative solid tumors were considered eligible. These data belong to a study of low-dose radiotherapy and immunotherapy resistance in tumors (dated by TCRdb to 2021 to 2024). Some background on the complete study: Patients in Cohort 1 were given 0.5 Gy per fraction every 2 weeks, and the prescribed total PTV dose was 6.5 Gy. Cohort 2 received 1 Gy per fraction every two weeks, with a total of 13 Gy over 26 weeks. Nivolumab and ipilimumab were both given intravenously, with nivolumab at a 240 mg flat dose every two weeks and ipilimumab at 1 mg/kg every six weeks. Intravenous cyclophosphamide at 200 mg/m2 was administered every two weeks, one day ahead of each radiation and immunotherapy administration. Starting on cycle 1 day 1, patients took 300 mg of aspirin by mouth once a day for four cycles. The trial did not randomize participants into treatment groups. The translational analysis covered eight patients: three from the first dose cohort and the first five from the second dose cohort.

The CDR1 and CDR2 encoded by the germline V gene are SGHTA and FQGTGA. Clipping removes 4 bases from V and 0 bases from J, with 2 as the unmatched junction base count. The CDR3 runs 14 residues from the cysteine to the phenylalanine. Left in the record is the CDR3 DNA by itself, 42 bases read in frame from the first base. The sequencing machine was an Illumina HiSeq 2500. To make first-strand cDNA, Superscript III was used along with a set of TRAV- and TRBV-specific primers so that both the TCRalpha and TCRbeta chains were covered. TCRs were amplified with Phusion for 20 to 25 PCR cycles, with a constant-region primer paired with the adapter attached to the V primers. The isolated mRNA was amplified using the MessageAmp II aRNA Amplification Kit, with in vitro transcription performed for around 16 hours at 37 degrees C. The Dynabeads mRNA DIRECT Purification Kit was used to isolate mRNA for TCR sequencing. Indexed Illumina adapters were added in a second approximately 26-cycle Phusion PCR, and the resulting products were purified with AMPure XP beads. The published analysis was carried out like this. Using custom Perl scripts, TCR sequences encoding the same protein were pooled, out-of-frame sequences were removed, and the abundance of each clonotype was computed. Any TCR sequence supported by only a single read was excluded from analysis. The metrics used to describe the repertoires included Shannon entropy, Gini index, clonality, richness, and the frequency of TCRs shared between repertoires. TCRdb reran the public reads through fastp at Q25 and MiXCR, keeping productive beta chains. Each CDR3 protein gets just one entry, which takes the most common genes and DNA from the rows behind it. The V and J calls and clone size are TCRdb's, not the authors'. Present in this sample are some 39,000 distinct CDR3 sequences, roughly 30% of which were seen just once. The ten largest clones add up to 3.7% of the sample.

The V gene is TRBV7-3 and the J gene is TRBJ2-7; 8 nucleotides in the junction match TRBD1. Sequences were derived from PBMCs, sampled before treatment. The origin of this receptor is a male donor with gallbladder cancer. The DNA reads TGTGCCAGCAGCTCAGACAGGGGCTCCTACGAGCAGTACTTC. Its translation reads: CASSSDRGSYEQYF.